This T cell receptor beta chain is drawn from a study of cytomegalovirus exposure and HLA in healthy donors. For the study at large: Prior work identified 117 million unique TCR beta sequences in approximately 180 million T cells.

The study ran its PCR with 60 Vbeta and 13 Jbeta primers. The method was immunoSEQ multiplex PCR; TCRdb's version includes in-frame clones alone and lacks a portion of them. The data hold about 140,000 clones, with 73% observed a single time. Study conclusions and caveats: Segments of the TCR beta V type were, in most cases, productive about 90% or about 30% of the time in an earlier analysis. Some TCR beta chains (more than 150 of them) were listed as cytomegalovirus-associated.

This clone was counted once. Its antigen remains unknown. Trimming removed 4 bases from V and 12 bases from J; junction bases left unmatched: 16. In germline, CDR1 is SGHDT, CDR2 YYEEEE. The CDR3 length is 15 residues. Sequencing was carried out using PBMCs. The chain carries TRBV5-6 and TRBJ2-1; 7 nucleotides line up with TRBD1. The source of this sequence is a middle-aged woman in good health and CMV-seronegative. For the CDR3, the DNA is TGTGCCAGCAGCCCCTCCACCTACAGGGGAAAAGGGCAGTTCTTC. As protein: CASSPSTYRGKGQFF.